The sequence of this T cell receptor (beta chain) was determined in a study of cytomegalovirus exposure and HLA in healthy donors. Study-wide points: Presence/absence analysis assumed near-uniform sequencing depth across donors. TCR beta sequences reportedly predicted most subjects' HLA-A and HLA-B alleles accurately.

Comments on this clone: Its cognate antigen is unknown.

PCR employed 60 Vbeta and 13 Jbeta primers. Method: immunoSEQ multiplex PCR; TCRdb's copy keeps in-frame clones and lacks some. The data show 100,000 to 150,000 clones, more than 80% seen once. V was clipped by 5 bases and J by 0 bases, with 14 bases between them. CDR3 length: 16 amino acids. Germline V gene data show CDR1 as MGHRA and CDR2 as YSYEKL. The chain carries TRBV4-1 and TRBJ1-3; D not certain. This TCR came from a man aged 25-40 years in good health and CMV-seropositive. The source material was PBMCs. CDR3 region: CASSSERESSGNTIYF. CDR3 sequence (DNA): TGCGCCAGCAGCTCGGAGAGGGAAAGCTCTGGAAACACCATATATTTT.